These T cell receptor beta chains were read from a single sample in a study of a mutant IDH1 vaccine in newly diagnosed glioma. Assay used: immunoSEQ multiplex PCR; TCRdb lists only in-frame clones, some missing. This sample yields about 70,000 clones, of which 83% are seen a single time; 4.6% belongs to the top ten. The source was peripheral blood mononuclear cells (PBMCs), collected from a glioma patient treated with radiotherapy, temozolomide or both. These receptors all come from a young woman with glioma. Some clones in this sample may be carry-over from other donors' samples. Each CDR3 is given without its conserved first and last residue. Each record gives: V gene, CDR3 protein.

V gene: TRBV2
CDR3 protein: ASFLARDYEQY

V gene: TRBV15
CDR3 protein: ATSLRAGRSPLH

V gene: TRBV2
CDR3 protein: ASGASQETQY

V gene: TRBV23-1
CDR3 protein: ASSHPGGPYEQY

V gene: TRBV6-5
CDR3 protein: ASRQTSGSSYEQY

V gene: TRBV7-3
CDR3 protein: ASSLSLDREAF

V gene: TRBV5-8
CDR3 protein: ASREVAVTDTQY

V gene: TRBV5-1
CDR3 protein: ASSLAMTAQFSYEQY

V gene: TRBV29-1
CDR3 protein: SVEDPRAEQF

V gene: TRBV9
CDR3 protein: ASSPSGEGYSGNTIY

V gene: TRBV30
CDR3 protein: AWRRKGGTGELF

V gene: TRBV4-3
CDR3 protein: ASSQRTGAGANVLT

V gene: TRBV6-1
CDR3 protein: ASSRVPDQPQH

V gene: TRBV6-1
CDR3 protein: ASSEGGDNQPQH

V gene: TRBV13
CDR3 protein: ASSFRGTNYGYT

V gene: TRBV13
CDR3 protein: ASSSGPYEQY

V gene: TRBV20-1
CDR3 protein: SLVGGTEAF

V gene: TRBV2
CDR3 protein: ASRDWWSYEQY

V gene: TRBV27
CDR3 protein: ASSLWSTDTQY

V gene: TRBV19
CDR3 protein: ASSIGKDTQY

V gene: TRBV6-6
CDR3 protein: ASIFGTSGNYEQY

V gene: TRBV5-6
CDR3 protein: ASSFGLAGEQF

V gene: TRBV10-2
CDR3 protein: ASSGGAEAF

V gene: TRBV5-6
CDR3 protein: ASSRTGLNYGYT

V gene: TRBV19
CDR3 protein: ASSKNQPQH

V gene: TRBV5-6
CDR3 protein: ASSFQRDEQY

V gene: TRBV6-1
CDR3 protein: ASSAHLGRNTEAF

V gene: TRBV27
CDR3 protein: ASSFWSNQPQH

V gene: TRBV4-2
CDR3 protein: ASSLEGGSYNEQF

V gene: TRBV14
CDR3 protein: ASSLIGQGSDTQY

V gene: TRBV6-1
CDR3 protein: ASSEEGGFSQPQH

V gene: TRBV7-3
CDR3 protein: ASSPGGSDYGYT

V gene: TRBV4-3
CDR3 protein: ASSSGTFYTDTQY

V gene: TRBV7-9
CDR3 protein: ASSLERGIAGGPTDTQY

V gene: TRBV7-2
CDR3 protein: ASSEGWETQY

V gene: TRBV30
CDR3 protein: AWGSTYEQY

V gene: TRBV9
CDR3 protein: ASSSTGGPTYEQY